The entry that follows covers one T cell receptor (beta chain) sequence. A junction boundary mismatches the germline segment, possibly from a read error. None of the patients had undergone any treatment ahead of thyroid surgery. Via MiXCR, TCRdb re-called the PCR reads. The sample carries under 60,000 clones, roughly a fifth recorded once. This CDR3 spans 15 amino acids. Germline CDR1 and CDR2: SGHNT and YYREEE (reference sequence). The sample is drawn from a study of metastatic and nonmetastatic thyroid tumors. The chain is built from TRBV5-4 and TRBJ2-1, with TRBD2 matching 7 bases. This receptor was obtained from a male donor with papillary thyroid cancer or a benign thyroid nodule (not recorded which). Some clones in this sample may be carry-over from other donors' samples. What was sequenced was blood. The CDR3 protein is CASSSRLANYRRVLF. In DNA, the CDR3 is TGTGCCAGCAGCTCCCGACTAGCTAACTATCGCAGGGTACTCTTC.